The table lists the clone carrying this T cell receptor (beta chain) with a few counts. The germline V gene has CDR1 LNHDA and CDR2 SQIVND (reference sequence). Losses at the gene ends were 4 bases for V and 0 bases for J; bases not matched to a gene: 8. This CDR3 region has 16 residues. The data originate from a study of blood T cell repertoires in COVID-19. Original handling: Reference gene primer amplification yielded estimated nucleated cell counts. Sequencing used immunoSEQ multiplex PCR; TCRdb keeps in-frame clones, though not all of them. V and J calls and clone size are as listed in that table; D and trimming were resolved from the DNA. The data contain tens of thousands of clones, roughly 84% of them seen just once; the ten biggest clones take up roughly 4%.

The origin of this receptor is a man aged 80 or over with active COVID-19. The genes are TRBV19 and TRBJ1-2, with 7 bases fitting TRBD1. The material sequenced was peripheral blood. The DNA of the CDR3 is TGTGCCAGTAGTAGCGGACAGGCCTCCGCTAACTATGGCTACACCTTC. This translates into CASSSGQASANYGYTF.